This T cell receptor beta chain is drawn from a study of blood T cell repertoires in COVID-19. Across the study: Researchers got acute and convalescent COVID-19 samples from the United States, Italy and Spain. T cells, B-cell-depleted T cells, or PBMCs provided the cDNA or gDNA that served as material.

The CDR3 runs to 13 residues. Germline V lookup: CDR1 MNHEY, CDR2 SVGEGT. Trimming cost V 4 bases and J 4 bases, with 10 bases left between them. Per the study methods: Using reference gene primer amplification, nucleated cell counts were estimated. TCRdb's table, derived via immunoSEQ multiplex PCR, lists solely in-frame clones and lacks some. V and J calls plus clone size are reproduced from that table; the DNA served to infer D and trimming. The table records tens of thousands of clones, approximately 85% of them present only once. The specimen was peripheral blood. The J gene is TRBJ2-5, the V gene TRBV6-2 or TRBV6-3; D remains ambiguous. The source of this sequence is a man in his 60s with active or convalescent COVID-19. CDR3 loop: CASSLPPGETQYF. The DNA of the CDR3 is TGTGCCAGCAGTTTACCGCCAGGAGAGACCCAGTACTTC.